Sequencing of this T cell receptor (beta chain) was carried out in a study of shared T cell receptors in the human thymus. The germline V gene has CDR1 SGHAT and CDR2 FQNNGV. V was pared by 4 bases and J by 0 bases, with 19 bases between. The CDR3 covers 17 residues. TCRdb's copy holds only in-frame clones and misses some; the assay was immunoSEQ multiplex PCR. The repertoire has some 700,000 clones, 70% to 90% of them found once; the top ten carry about 0.01%. Another study also made use of these data, one on human thymus T cells. That source reports: Having corrective surgery for congenital heart defects, healthy Finnish infants were the ones who donated. Resections from corrective heart surgery provided thymus tissue. Within thymic and blood repertoires, V and J gene usage appeared to be biased. Thymic repertoires overlap heavily among unrelated individuals, related research has reported.

Sequencing was carried out using thymocytes. The chain combines TRBV11-2 with TRBJ2-7; D may be TRBD1 (6 bases). The clonotype comes from a boy less than two years old with a congenital heart defect. The CDR3 DNA reads as TGTGCCAGCAGCTCCAGAACCGGACAGATCTACTCCTACGAGCAGTACTTC. It translates to CASSSRTGQIYSYEQYF.